These 20 T cell receptor beta chains were sequenced from one sample in a study of post-analysis software for immune sequencing data. Study-wide findings and caveats: Patients had higher frequencies than controls of roughly five TRBV segments, including TRBV5-6, TRBV5-1 and TRBV20-1.

Presence of unique molecular identifiers characterized the TCR beta cDNA libraries. TCRdb ran MiXCR on the PCR reads and lists one entry per CDR3 protein. The sample consists of under 900,000 distinct CDR3 sequences, 53% of them appearing once. Their target antigens are unknown. Material: blood. The receptors come from a girl between 10 and 17 years old with multiple sclerosis.

This chain connects TRBV19 to TRBJ1-5; D unresolved. Germline V gene data show CDR1 as LNHDA and CDR2 as SQIVND (reference sequence). V lost 1 base to trimming and J lost 7 bases, with 17 bases between them. The CDR3 covers 16 residues. The CDR3 DNA sequence: TGTGCCAGTAGTATAGTTCCTGGGCAGGCCGGGCAGCCCCAGCATTTT. Its protein product is CASSIVPGQAGQPQHF.

This clonotype was counted once. The conserved final phenylalanine or tryptophan is absent from the CDR3, which likely points to a read error. J is TRBJ1-2 and V is TRBV3-1; no clear D gene. Trimming left V 5 bases short and J 4 bases short, with 5 bases between. Germline V CDR1 and CDR2: LGHDT, YNNKEL (reference sequence). The length of the CDR3 is 11 residues. The CDR3 bases are TGTGCCAGCAGCAATATCTATGGCTACACCGTC. Residues: CASSNIYGYTV.

Note on this clonotype: It is unclear where the CDR3 begins or ends on the DNA, so no DNA is shown, and the CDR3 is as TCRdb lists it. The V and J genes are TRBV5-5 and TRBJ2-7. Per germline, CDR1 SGHKS and CDR2 YYEKEE (reference sequence). A total of 15 residues make up the CDR3, ends included. The CDR3 is CASSFLWAPPETQYF.

The chain joins TRBV7-9 to TRBJ2-3, with a weak D call TRBD1 (6 bases). Germline V gives CDR1 SEHNR, CDR2 FQNEAQ (reference sequence). Trimming stripped 2 bases from V and 2 bases from J, with 11 bases between. There are 15 residues in the CDR3. Here the CDR3 reads CASSLRGIFTDTQYF. DNA for the CDR3: TGTGCCAGCAGCTTAAGGGGGATCTTCACAGATACGCAGTATTTT. The full variable domain, rest sourced from reference TRBV7-9 and TRBJ2-3, is DTGVSQNPRHKITKRGQNVTFRCDPISEHNRLYWYRQTLGQGPEFLTYFQNEAQLEKSRLLSDRFSAERPKGSFSTLEIQRTEQGDSAMYLCASSLRGIFTDTQYFGPGTRLTVL.

The V and J genes are TRBV7-9 and TRBJ2-5; D remains unclear. The CDR3 has 17 residues. V was cut by 1 base and J by 3 bases, with 18 bases left in between. CDR1 and CDR2 (germline): SEHNR, FQNEAQ (reference sequence). The CDR3: CASSLGPSRPKEETQYF. DNA of the CDR3: TGTGCCAGCAGCTTAGGCCCTTCCAGGCCAAAGGAAGAGACCCAGTACTTC.

The CDR3 DNA reads TGCAGCGCTGACGGGGCAGTACGTGAAGATACGCAGTATTTT. As protein: CSADGAVREDTQYF. V usage is TRBV29-1 and J usage is TRBJ2-3, with D tentatively TRBD1 or TRBD2 (5 bases each). Per the germline V gene, CDR1 is SQVTM and CDR2 is ANQGSEA. The CDR3 sequence is 14 residues long. V lost 7 bases, J lost 5 bases, and 19 bases lay in between.

This clonotype turned up a few times. V is TRBV5-1 and J is TRBJ2-1, with 11 bases that match TRBD1. The CDR3 is 12 residues long. V gave up 8 bases and J gave up 8 bases; unmatched junction bases: 3. Germline loops: CDR1 SGHRS, CDR2 YFSETQ. In nucleotides, the CDR3 is TGCGCCAGTAGGACAGGGGGCGATGAGCAGTTCTTC. Its translation is CASRTGGDEQFF.

Only a few counts were recorded for this clonotype. The V call is TRBV20-1, the J call TRBJ2-7, with D possibly matching TRBD2 (6 bases). Germline-derived CDR1 and CDR2 are DFQATT and SNEGSKA (reference sequence). The CDR3 sequence is 15 residues long. Trimming removed 5 bases from V and 2 bases from J, with 19 bases in between. The CDR3 protein is CSAATRKAVTYEQYF. The CDR3 bases are TGCAGTGCTGCGACTAGGAAAGCCGTAACCTACGAGCAGTACTTC.

CDR3 nucleotide sequence: TGTGCCAGCAGCTTAGCGGGACTAGCGGGCTACTACGAGCAGTACTTC. Protein: CASSLAGLAGYYEQYF. This chain connects TRBV7-9 to TRBJ2-7; 12 nucleotides line up with TRBD2. The CDR3 length is 16 residues. V dropped 0 bases and J dropped 3; count of bases not matched to a gene: 3. Per the germline V gene, CDR1 is SEHNR and CDR2 is FQNEAQ (reference sequence).

V and J are TRBV20-1 and TRBJ1-3; D is ambiguous. The CDR3 is made up of 15 amino acids. V lost 3 bases and J 0 bases, leaving 12 bases between the germline ends. CDR1 is DFQATT and CDR2 is SNEGSKA in the germline V gene (reference sequence). CDR3 bases: TGCAGTGCTAGTTACAGTTTAAGCTCTGGAAACACCATATATTTT. This encodes CSASYSLSSGNTIYF.

A note on this clonotype: The final CDR3 position lacks the conserved phenylalanine or tryptophan, pointing to a likely read error. The genes are TRBV10-3 and TRBJ2-1; maybe TRBD1 (5 bases). Germline V gives CDR1 ENHRY, CDR2 SYGVKD. Trimming took 4 bases from V and 2 from J, leaving 15 bases between them. The CDR3 loop spans 16 amino acids. The CDR3 nucleotides read TGTGCCATCAGTGGCCAACAGGCAGGGACCTACAATGAGCAGTTCTTA. Protein: CAISGQQAGTYNEQFL.

This clonotype was found a few times. The chain couples TRBV3-1 to TRBJ2-5; 9 bases agree with TRBD2. Germline trimming cut 0 bases from V and 7 bases from J; bases unmatched to any gene: 12. The CDR3 is 17 amino acids. Germline values: CDR1 LGHDT, CDR2 YNNKEL (reference sequence). CDR3 sequence reads: CASSQEGASGVFGTQYF. The DNA of the CDR3 is TGTGCCAGCAGCCAAGAGGGGGCTAGCGGGGTATTCGGGACCCAGTACTTC.

The chain has TRBV29-1 and TRBJ2-1; 7 bases match TRBD2. In germline, CDR1 is SQVTM, CDR2 ANQGSEA. The CDR3 is 15 amino acids. V lost 4 bases and J lost 6; bases outside the gene matches: 12. CDR3 DNA sequence: TGCAGCGTTGGGTCTGTGGGAGGGCCCGGCAATGAGCAGTTCTTC. Translating gives CSVGSVGGPGNEQFF.

The chain uses TRBV7-9 and TRBJ2-1; TRBD2 matches at 11 bases. The germline V gene has CDR1 SEHNR and CDR2 FQNEAQ (reference sequence). The CDR3 is 14 amino acids. V shed 7 bases and J 5 bases; nucleotides not matched to a gene: 4. CDR3 in amino acids: CASTVAGGNNEQFF. In DNA, the CDR3 is TGTGCCAGCACAGTAGCGGGGGGGAACAATGAGCAGTTCTTC.

J is TRBJ2-1 and V is TRBV20-1; 7 positions match TRBD2. This CDR3 has 15 residues. Germline V CDR1 and CDR2: DFQATT, SNEGSKA (reference sequence). Losses at the gene ends were 5 bases for V and 0 bases for J; bases not matched to a gene: 7. As DNA, the CDR3 is TGCAGTGCTCCCAGTGGCGGGAGCTCCTACAATGAGCAGTTCTTC. Its protein product is CSAPSGGSSYNEQFF.

This chain's CDR3 is CASSLGTSGVRGTGELFF. DNA of the CDR3: TGTGCCAGCAGCTTGGGGACTAGCGGGGTCCGCGGCACCGGGGAGCTGTTTTTT. V is TRBV7-2 and J is TRBJ2-2; 13 bases map to TRBD2. The CDR3 is 18 residues long. J gave up 4 bases and V 3 bases, and 8 bases lay outside the gene matches. The germline CDR1 and CDR2 sequences are SGHTA and FQGNSA.

The rearrangement uses TRBV5-1 and TRBJ2-4; D might be TRBD1 (6 bases). The CDR3 sequence is 15 residues long. Looked up from germline, CDR1 is SGHRS and CDR2 is YFSETQ. V was pared by 4 bases and J by 13 bases, with 24 bases between. The CDR3 nucleotides read TGCGCCAGCAGCGTGGATGGGACACCATACTACGAACAGTACTTC. Its protein is CASSVDGTPYYEQYF.

This clonotype has just one count. The chain joins TRBV7-2 to TRBJ2-1; 14 positions agree with TRBD2. The CDR3 has 15 residues. J lost 10 bases, V lost 2 bases, and 4 bases had no gene match. CDR1 SGHTA and CDR2 FQGNSA come from the germline V gene. The CDR3 spells CASSLRTSGGSEQFF. CDR3 DNA sequence: TGTGCCAGCAGCTTACGGACTAGCGGGGGGAGCGAGCAGTTCTTC.

This clonotype has only a few counts. At one end the junction does not follow the germline gene, possibly because of a read error. This chain connects TRBV12-3 or TRBV12-4 to TRBJ1-1; 7 nucleotides agree with TRBD1. This CDR3 has 15 amino acids. CDR3 nucleotides: TGTGCCAGCAGTACCAGACAGGGTATGAATACTGAAGCTTTCTTT. Translation gives CASSTRQGMNTEAFF.

This chain links TRBV20-1 with TRBJ2-7; 9 bases are shared with TRBD1. The V segment lost 3 bases and the J segment 5 bases; nucleotides outside the gene matches: 14. The CDR3 runs 16 residues. Per the germline V gene, CDR1 is DFQATT and CDR2 is SNEGSKA (reference sequence). CDR3 sequence (DNA): TGCAGTGCTAGGATACCCGGGACAGGGCGTGAGGACGAGCAGTACTTC. Protein sequence: CSARIPGTGREDEQYF.